Below are 28 T cell receptor beta chains sequenced from a single sample in a study of T cell changes during pregnancy in multiple sclerosis (dated by TCRdb to between 2018 and 2020). Libraries were built with the immunoSEQ multiplex PCR assay. This is the immuneACCESS table as TCRdb keeps it, with only in-frame sequences that have V and J called. A part of the clones is gone; compared with another copy, unresolved V genes explain less than half, and the rest is unexplained. The sample records roughly 59,000 clones, about 94% of which are singletons. Approximately 0.35% of the sample rests with the top ten. The sample here was CD4+ T cells from peripheral blood mononuclear cells, taken before pregnancy. The receptors were gathered from a female donor with multiple sclerosis, enrolled in a pregnancy study.

The CDR3, as DNA: TGTGCCAGCAGCCAAAGACGGACTAGCGGAATCACAGATACGCAGTATTTT. This encodes CASSQRRTSGITDTQYF. The rearrangement joins TRBV7-9 to TRBJ2-3, with 10 bases aligning to TRBD2. The CDR3 totals 17 residues. Germline assignment: CDR1 SEHNR and CDR2 FQNEAQ (reference sequence). V lost 5 bases, J lost 2 bases, and 10 bases stayed unmatched.

This clone was picked up one time. The V and J genes are TRBV6-5 and TRBJ2-7, with 11 bases identical to TRBD2. V gave up 1 base and J gave up 2 bases; unmatched junction bases: 4. Per the germline V gene, CDR1 is MNHEY and CDR2 is SVGAGI. This CDR3 contains 16 residues. CDR3 amino acids: CASSYFSSGRTYEQYF. The DNA of the CDR3 is TGTGCCAGCAGTTACTTTTCTAGCGGGAGGACCTACGAGCAGTACTTC.

This chain uses TRBV15 with TRBJ1-3; 7 positions match TRBD1. The CDR3 contains 16 residues. After removal of 3 bases from V and 4 bases from J, the junction contained 9 bases not matched to a gene. Germline CDR1 is LNHNV and CDR2 is YYDKDF (reference sequence). CDR3 region: CATSSPGTVWGNTIYF. CDR3 nucleotides: TGTGCCACCAGCAGTCCCGGGACAGTTTGGGGAAACACCATATATTTT.

This clone was seen only once. The genes are TRBV15 and TRBJ2-7; possibly TRBD2 for D (6 bases). Germline V gene lookup returns CDR1 LNHNV and CDR2 YYDKDF (reference sequence). V lost 1 base to trimming and J lost 4 bases, with 11 bases between them. The CDR3 spans 14 residues. The DNA of the CDR3 is TGTGCCACCAGCAGAGTTGGCGGGGCGTACGAGCAGTACTTC. It specifies CATSRVGGAYEQYF.

This chain joins TRBV4-3 and TRBJ2-7; 8 bases match TRBD1. The CDR3 length is 16 residues. After removal of 3 bases from V and 2 bases from J, the junction contained 9 bases not matched to a gene. Germline V gene sequence: CDR1 LGHNA, CDR2 YSLEER. The CDR3 bases are TGCGCCAGCAGCCAGGACAGGGTTAGAATCCCCTACGAGCAGTACTTC. This gives the protein CASSQDRVRIPYEQYF.

The chain employs TRBV30 and TRBJ2-5; 15 bases line up with TRBD2. The junction had 9 bases not matched to a gene; V was cut back by 2 bases and J by 5 bases. Germline V gene lookup returns CDR1 GTSNPN and CDR2 SVGIG (reference sequence). This CDR3 region has 17 residues. CDR3 residues: CAWSSGTSGRSVETQYF. For the CDR3, the DNA is TGTGCCTGGAGTTCCGGGACTAGCGGGAGGTCAGTGGAGACCCAGTACTTC.

The chain couples TRBV18 to TRBJ1-2, with D perhaps TRBD1 (5 bases). With 0 bases removed from V and 2 bases from J, the gap between germline ends came to 19 bases. Germline values: CDR1 KGHSH, CDR2 LQKENI. The CDR3 consists of 18 residues. CDR3 sequence: CASSPPGQGRGLNYGYTF. The CDR3 coding sequence is TGTGCCAGCTCACCACCGGGCCAGGGTCGTGGGCTCAACTATGGCTACACCTTC.

The V gene is TRBV10-3, the J gene TRBJ1-2; 7 bases are a match to TRBD1. The germline gives CDR1 ENHRY, CDR2 SYGVKD. V shed 7 bases and J 8 bases; nucleotides not matched to a gene: 13. The CDR3 consists of 14 residues. The CDR3 DNA sequence: TGTGCCATCACCCCGGCAGGGGGTAAGGAAGGCTACACCTTC. Residues: CAITPAGGKEGYTF.

This clone showed up just once. This rearrangement joins TRBV5-5 to TRBJ2-3; D is unclear. Germline V gene lookup returns CDR1 SGHKS and CDR2 YYEKEE (reference sequence). This CDR3 region has 15 residues. Trimming took 4 bases from V and 2 from J, leaving 14 bases between them. For the CDR3, the DNA is TGTGCCAGCAGCCCCGTCTTTGCGGTCACAGATACGCAGTATTTT. It is translated as CASSPVFAVTDTQYF.

J is TRBJ2-1 and V is TRBV6-5; possible D gene TRBD2, 5 bases. V shed 2 bases and J shed 7 bases, with 12 bases lying between them. The CDR3 is made up of 14 amino acids. Germline CDR1 is MNHEY and CDR2 is SVGAGI. The CDR3 region has the DNA TGTGCCAGCAGTTACGTGGGAGTTGGAAATGAGCAGTTCTTC. It is translated as CASSYVGVGNEQFF.

The chain joins TRBV4-1 to TRBJ2-7, with TRBD2 identical over 9 bases. Germline V gene sequence: CDR1 MGHRA, CDR2 YSYEKL. The CDR3 is 15 amino acids. The V gene end was trimmed by 1 base and the J gene end by 8 bases; junction bases not matched to a gene: 9. DNA for the CDR3: TGCGCCAGCAGCCAAGGAGGCGCGGGAGGGGGGCAGCAGTACTTC. As protein: CASSQGGAGGGQQYF.

This chain links TRBV5-1 with TRBJ1-2; the D is unclear. The length of the CDR3 is 14 residues. Between the trimmed V and J ends, which lost 0 bases and 2 bases, there was a span of 8 bases. Germline CDR1 and CDR2: SGHRS and YFSETQ. For the CDR3, the DNA is TGCGCCAGCAGCTTGGAAAGAAGCAACTATGGCTACACCTTC. Protein product: CASSLERSNYGYTF.

This rearrangement joins TRBV7-2 to TRBJ1-4, with TRBD1 matching 8 bases. V shed 0 bases and J 8 bases; nucleotides not matched to a gene: 8. Germline V gene data show CDR1 as SGHTA and CDR2 as FQGNSA. The CDR3 covers 16 residues. CDR3 bases: TGTGCCAGCAGCTTAGCGCGGCAGGGGGCGAACGAAAAACTGTTTTTT. This gives the protein CASSLARQGANEKLFF.

About this clone itself: At one end, the junction sequence differs from germline, possibly due to a read error. This rearrangement joins TRBV6-1 to TRBJ2-7; D is possibly TRBD1 (6 bases). Germline V CDR1 and CDR2: MNHNS, SASEGT. The CDR3 totals 15 residues. This CDR3 reads CASREAGQSGGEQYF. The DNA for the CDR3 is TGTGCCAGCAGGGAAGCCGGACAGTCGGGCGGGGAGCAGTACTTC.

The chain carries TRBV28 and TRBJ2-7; 7 bases are shared with TRBD2. The CDR3 runs to 16 residues. Looked up from germline, CDR1 is MDHEN and CDR2 is SYDVKM. The V and J ends lost 7 bases and 2 bases, in that order; junction bases with no gene match: 14. The CDR3 spells CASNTPASGQAYEQYF. CDR3 in DNA: TGTGCCAGCAACACCCCAGCTAGCGGTCAAGCCTACGAGCAGTACTTC.

The sample holds one count of this clone. The chain carries TRBV21-1 and TRBJ2-7; TRBD2 is the table's D call and was not checked against the DNA. TRBV21-1 is an annotated pseudogene. This CDR3 contains 15 residues. This chain's CDR3 is CASSNPTMGEVEQYF. As DNA, the CDR3 is TGTGCCAGCAGCAACCCTACAATGGGGGAGGTCGAGCAGTACTTC.

The chain has TRBV4-3 and TRBJ1-4; 10 nucleotides match TRBD1. Germline CDR1 is LGHNA and CDR2 is YSLEER. The CDR3 loop spans 17 amino acids. V shed 0 bases, J shed 8 bases, and the junction held 9 bases outside the gene matches. This CDR3 is CASSQDGTGAGKEKLFF. The CDR3 bases are TGCGCCAGCAGCCAAGATGGGACAGGGGCAGGAAAGGAAAAACTGTTTTTT.

The chain is built from TRBV10-3 and TRBJ2-5, with 9 bases matching TRBD1. After removal of 4 bases from V and 1 base from J, the junction contained 4 bases not matched to a gene. The length of the CDR3 is 15 residues. Looked up from germline, CDR1 is ENHRY and CDR2 is SYGVKD. CDR3 sequence (DNA): TGTGCCATCAGTGCCGACAGGGGGACCCAAGAGACCCAGTACTTC. Translating it yields CAISADRGTQETQYF.

J is TRBJ2-1 and V is TRBV10-3, with TRBD1 identical over 11 bases. In germline, CDR1 is ENHRY, CDR2 SYGVKD. The CDR3 is made up of 14 amino acids. V lost 10 bases, J lost 6 bases, and 8 bases stayed unmatched. The DNA of the CDR3 is TGTGCCAGCGGGACAGGGGGAATGTTCAATGAGCAGTTCTTC. Protein sequence: CASGTGGMFNEQFF.

V usage is TRBV28 and J usage is TRBJ2-1, with TRBD1 identical over 12 bases. This CDR3 has 15 residues. Losses at the gene ends were 10 bases for V and 12 bases for J; bases not matched to a gene: 16. Germline CDR1 is MDHEN and CDR2 is SYDVKM. The CDR3 loop reads CAIYSGTGGAGGQFF. The CDR3 nucleotides are TGTGCCATTTACTCCGGGACAGGGGGCGCCGGGGGGCAGTTCTTC.

In its sample, this clone was seen once. V usage is TRBV7-2 and J usage is TRBJ2-1; D is possibly TRBD2 (5 bases). Trimming left V 1 base short and J 2 bases short, with 15 bases between. CDR1 is SGHTA, CDR2 FQGNSA, per germline. The CDR3 is made up of 17 amino acids. CDR3 protein: CASSLERSGTPYNEQFF. As DNA, the CDR3 is TGTGCCAGCAGCTTAGAAAGGAGCGGAACGCCCTACAATGAGCAGTTCTTC.

This sequence joins TRBV9 and TRBJ2-3; 7 positions agree with TRBD1. Germline lookup yields CDR1 SGDLS and CDR2 YYNGEE. With V trimmed by 0 bases and J by 3 bases, 4 bases remained unmatched. CDR3 length: 15 residues. The CDR3 spells CASSVERGRTDTQYF. The DNA of the CDR3 is TGTGCCAGCAGCGTAGAGAGGGGGCGGACAGATACGCAGTATTTT. Full variable domain (outside the CDR3, taken from reference TRBV9 and TRBJ2-3): DSGVTQTPKHLITATGQRVTLRCSPRSGDLSVYWYQQSLDQGLQFLIQYYNGEERAKGNILERFSAQQFPDLHSELNLSSLELGDSALYFCASSVERGRTDTQYFGPGTRLTVL.

The chain couples TRBV7-9 to TRBJ2-3, with D possibly being TRBD2 (6 bases). V lost 1 base, J lost 0 bases, and 8 bases lay in between. The CDR3 contains 15 residues. The germline V gene encodes CDR1 SEHNR and CDR2 FQNEAQ (reference sequence). CDR3 region: CASSLGGVSTDTQYF. The CDR3, as DNA: TGTGCCAGCAGCTTAGGCGGGGTTAGCACAGATACGCAGTATTTT.

The chain is built from TRBV7-2 and TRBJ1-5; 8 bases fit TRBD1. Losses at the gene ends were 2 bases for V and 7 bases for J; bases not matched to a gene: 4. CDR1 is SGHTA and CDR2 is FQGNSA in the germline V gene. The CDR3 covers 14 residues. The CDR3, as DNA: TGTGCCAGCAGCTTAACAGGGGGAAGGCAGCCCCAGCATTTT. Translated, it gives CASSLTGGRQPQHF.

The rearrangement uses TRBV11-1 and TRBJ2-5, with 7 bases fitting TRBD1. V was pared by 5 bases and J by 1 base, with 7 bases of the junction left unmatched. Germline loops: CDR1 SGHAT, CDR2 FQDESV (reference sequence). The CDR3 is 15 amino acids. The CDR3 is CASSLRDSFQETQYF. CDR3 in DNA: TGTGCCAGCAGCCTCCGGGACAGCTTCCAAGAGACCCAGTACTTC. Full variable domain (remainder filled in from reference TRBV11-1 and TRBJ2-5): EAEVAQSPRYKITEKSQAVAFWCDPISGHATLYWYRQILGQGPELLVQFQDESVVDDSQLPKDRFSAERLKGVDSTLKIQPAELGDSAMYLCASSLRDSFQETQYFGPGTRLLVL.

The chain has TRBV4-2 and TRBJ2-1; D may be TRBD1 (6 bases). Germline V lookup: CDR1 LGHNA, CDR2 YNFKEQ. Trimming stripped 3 bases from V and 6 bases from J, with 18 bases between. The CDR3 loop spans 16 amino acids. This CDR3 is CASSQSSRTAVNEQFF. For the CDR3, the DNA is TGTGCCAGCAGCCAGTCCTCCCGGACAGCGGTCAATGAGCAGTTCTTC.

This chain links TRBV18 with TRBJ2-6, with D possibly matching TRBD2 (5 bases). V lost 2 bases and J 0 bases, leaving 14 bases between the germline ends. The length of the CDR3 is 18 residues. CDR1 and CDR2 from the germline V gene are KGHSH and LQKENI. The CDR3 DNA follows: TGTGCCAGCTCACCAGGTTCGGGGTTGGGCTCTGGGGCCAACGTCCTGACTTTC. Protein: CASSPGSGLGSGANVLTF.

The chain combines TRBV28 with TRBJ1-2; D remains ambiguous. CDR3 size: 15 residues. Trimming stripped 3 bases from V and 8 bases from J, with 19 bases between. CDR1 and CDR2 (germline): MDHEN, SYDVKM. The CDR3 coding sequence is TGTGCCAGCAGTTTCTCGTTAGGGAGTTTCCGCGGCTACACCTTC. Translating it yields CASSFSLGSFRGYTF.